These T cell receptor beta chains were read from a single sample in a study of human T cells and chemical hapten exposure. Each CDR3 protein gets one entry after TCRdb re-called the RACE reads with MiXCR. Found here are some 79,000 distinct CDR3 sequences, less than 14% of them singletons; the top ten hold approximately 3.5%. The material sequenced was whole blood, taken in connection with sensitization to the hapten diphenylcyclopropenone (DPC). Source of these receptors: a woman between 45 and 65 years old with alopecia areata. Some clones in this sample may be carry-over from other donors' samples. CDR3s include the opening cysteine and the closing phenylalanine or tryptophan. Each record gives: J gene, V gene, CDR3 protein.

>TRBJ2-1|TRBV20-1
CSARGIGEQFF
>TRBJ2-1|TRBV20-1
CSARDRLAGDNEQFF
>TRBJ2-7|TRBV27
CASRSGTGGSEQYF
>TRBJ2-1|TRBV5-1
CASSPRTGTGNEQFF
>TRBJ2-4|TRBV7-9
CASSLQGTKNIQYF
>TRBJ2-5|TRBV10-2
CASSAGNWETQYF
>TRBJ2-7|TRBV4-3
CASSHRTGGMSYEQYF
>TRBJ1-2|TRBV28
CASTHANYGYTF
>TRBJ1-1|TRBV10-3
CAISQTLNTEAFF
>TRBJ2-2|TRBV14
CASSQDLTGAGELFF
>TRBJ2-7|TRBV25-1
CASSESGVGEQYF
>TRBJ2-3|TRBV7-9
CASSQRTSGVADTQYF
>TRBJ2-4|TRBV12-3/TRBV12-4
CASSSKGSKNIQYF
>TRBJ1-1|TRBV6-5
CASSPTWNTEAFF
>TRBJ1-2|TRBV7-9
CASSLVSGYGYTF
>TRBJ1-1|TRBV5-1
CASSLDAAGMNTEAFF
>TRBJ2-1|TRBV28
CASSSLALGTYNEQFF
>TRBJ2-2|TRBV7-2
CASSLLTSGNTGELFF
>TRBJ2-2|TRBV7-3
CASSVGGRATGELFF
>TRBJ2-1|TRBV5-5
CASRQTGTSVSEQFF
>TRBJ2-7|TRBV10-3
CAISPTGTKNEQYF
>TRBJ2-1|TRBV9
CASSVDQSRVGQFF
>TRBJ2-7|TRBV11-2
CASSLDPGYQSGEQYF
>TRBJ2-7|TRBV20-1
CSAKASGYPYEQYF
>TRBJ1-2|TRBV29-1
CSVEINYGYTF
>TRBJ2-3|TRBV7-2
CASSPGALAGDTQYF
>TRBJ2-1|TRBV19
CASKGQGGSYNEQFF
>TRBJ2-1|TRBV6-2/TRBV6-3
CASSPTSGHEQFF
>TRBJ1-4|TRBV5-4
CASSAQVAATNEKLFF
>TRBJ2-5|TRBV2
CASSEAGRLAQETQYF
>TRBJ1-2|TRBV20-1
CSARGEGDYGYTF
>TRBJ2-4|TRBV28
CASSSPASGQANIQYF
>TRBJ2-5|TRBV6-6
CASRGSAETQYF
>TRBJ2-5|TRBV11-2
CASSWVQGPGETQYF
>TRBJ2-5|TRBV27
CASSLDNAGQETQYF
>TRBJ1-1|TRBV6-1
CASKSSTGNTEAFF
>TRBJ2-2|TRBV29-1
CSATLAGGSTGELFF
>TRBJ2-7|TRBV7-9
CASSSPGRLAGYEQYF
>TRBJ2-1|TRBV20-1
CSASYGTPLSNEQFF
>TRBJ1-6|TRBV5-1
CASSPSGTSGSSPLHF
>TRBJ2-7|TRBV10-3
CAISRTETYEQYF
>TRBJ1-4|TRBV7-9
CASSLGGPNEKLFF
>TRBJ1-1|TRBV30
CAWNPWGVTTEAFF
>TRBJ2-7|TRBV5-1
CASSTGQGYEQYF
>TRBJ1-1|TRBV20-1
CSASPWTGNTEAFF